Sequencing of this T cell receptor beta chain was carried out in a study of CD8+ T cells in alopecia areata. Study information: It was oral tofacitinib, at 5 to 10 mg twice daily, that treated patients received. Affected scalp percentage set treated patients' severity scores. Study-level findings and limits: It was lesional scalp, especially alopecia totalis/universalis, that showed higher clonality than normal scalp.

The CDR3 consists of 18 residues. Germline V gives CDR1 SGHRS, CDR2 YFSETQ. The J segment lost 4 bases and the V segment lost 3 bases, leaving 10 bases of the junction unmatched. Isolated RNA was reverse transcribed into cDNA used as the sequencing template. Libraries were prepared by immunoSEQ multiplex PCR; TCRdb keeps only in-frame clonotypes and omits some of them. The table lists some 200,000 clones, roughly 62% of them singletons. The treatment was: oral pan-JAK inhibitor, 5-10 mg twice daily. Alopecia areata patients provided lesional scalp punch biopsies and peripheral blood. Note on this clone: Its target is unknown.

The specimen was CD8+ T cells sorted from blood, collected at week 24, from a patient treated with tofacitinib. This clonotype was obtained from a human donor with alopecia areata. This chain uses TRBV5-1 with TRBJ2-1; 13 nucleotides line up with TRBD2. CDR3 nucleotides: TGCGCCAGCAGCTCCATTCAGACTAGCGGGGGGCCTTACAATGAGCAGTTCTTC. This codes for CASSSIQTSGGPYNEQFF.